A selection of T cell receptor beta chains follows, all from one sample in a study of blood T cells in healthy people across ages. TCRdb recomputed calls from the 5' RACE reads with MiXCR, one row per CDR3 protein. The data hold 650,000 to 700,000 distinct CDR3 sequences, with approximately 52% observed a single time. The sequencing input was blood. Every receptor here comes from a woman of 80 years or more in good health. CDR3s include the opening cysteine and the closing phenylalanine or tryptophan. A D gene is named only where the DNA matches it firmly. A row's size may be missing; if present it is once, few, many or a size class.

J | size | length | D | V | DNA | CDR3
TRBJ2-5 | - | 14 | - | TRBV9 | TGTGCCAGCAGCGACCCACAGGGTGGCGATGAGCAGTACTTC | CASSDPQGGDEQYF
TRBJ1-1 | many | 15 | - | TRBV6-6 | TGTGCCAGCAGTTACCCCGGACAGCAGAACACTGAAGCTTTCTTT | CASSYPGQQNTEAFF
TRBJ2-5 | few | 17 | TRBD1 | TRBV14 | TGTGCCAGCAGCCCACTAACCGGGACAGGGGCAGAAGAGACCCAGTACTTC | CASSPLTGTGAEETQYF
TRBJ2-1 | - | 15 | TRBD2 | TRBV5-5 | TGTGCCAGCAGCTTGGCTAGCGGGGCTTACAGTGAGCAGTTCTTC | CASSLASGAYSEQFF
TRBJ2-7 | - | 15 | TRBD2 | TRBV20-1 | TGCAGTGCGGCGCCGGGACTAGGTTTAGTTCATGAGCAGTACTTC | CSAAPGLGLVHEQYF
TRBJ2-3 | few | 15 | TRBD2 | TRBV11-2 | TGTGCCAGCAGCTTACCCAGGACTAGCGCAAATACGCAGTATTTT | CASSLPRTSANTQYF
TRBJ2-2 | - | 17 | TRBD2 | TRBV3-1 | TGTGCCAGCAGCCAAGAAGGGACTAGCTTAAACACCGGGGAGCTGTTTTTT | CASSQEGTSLNTGELFF
TRBJ2-7 | few | 16 | TRBD2 | TRBV12-3/TRBV12-4 | TGTGCCAGCAGTGACCCCCGGGCTGCGGGAGCAAATGAGCAGTACTTC | CASSDPRAAGANEQYF
TRBJ2-4 | many | 19 | - | TRBV7-9 | TGTGCCAGCAGCGACTCCCTGCGACTGACCTCCGGGGCCAAAAACATTCAGTACTTC | CASSDSLRLTSGAKNIQYF
TRBJ2-3 | - | 16 | TRBD2 | TRBV7-2 | TGTGCCAGCAGCACCGCTAGCGGGGGTGTGGCAGATACGCAGTATTTT | CASSTASGGVADTQYF